This TCR beta chain appears in the sequencing data of a study of regulatory T cells in long-lasting Graves disease. This CDR3 region has 14 residues. Trimming took off 3 bases at V and 3 bases at J, with 12 bases between the two ends. Per the germline V gene, CDR1 is MDHEN and CDR2 is SYDVKM. The time point is: newly diagnosed GD, antithyroid drugs for less than 3 months. There was RNA extracted from PBMCs, and the TCR library was made from it. Patients were from an endocrinology department in Xi'an, China. Study-wide results and caveats: Persistent Graves' patients showed a TCR diversity that was lower than that of newly diagnosed ones.

This clonotype was picked up many times. As yet, its antigen is unknown. Building of the TCR beta libraries involved iRepertoire HTBI primers and Arm-PCR of CDR3 regions. One entry per CDR3 protein, called by TCRdb with MiXCR from the multiplex PCR reads. This table has 450,000 to 600,000 distinct CDR3 sequences, around 15% appearing once. These data were likewise used in another study, on T cells in Graves' hyperthyroidism and ophthalmopathy.

The J gene is TRBJ2-7, the V gene TRBV28; possible D gene TRBD2, 6 bases. This clonotype was sampled from a middle-aged man with Graves disease. Sample: peripheral blood mononuclear cells (PBMCs), taken at new diagnosis, from a patient treated with antithyroid drugs. The CDR3: CASSFSLRDYEQYF. The CDR3 DNA sequence: TGTGCCAGCAGTTTCTCCTTGCGGGACTACGAGCAGTACTTC.